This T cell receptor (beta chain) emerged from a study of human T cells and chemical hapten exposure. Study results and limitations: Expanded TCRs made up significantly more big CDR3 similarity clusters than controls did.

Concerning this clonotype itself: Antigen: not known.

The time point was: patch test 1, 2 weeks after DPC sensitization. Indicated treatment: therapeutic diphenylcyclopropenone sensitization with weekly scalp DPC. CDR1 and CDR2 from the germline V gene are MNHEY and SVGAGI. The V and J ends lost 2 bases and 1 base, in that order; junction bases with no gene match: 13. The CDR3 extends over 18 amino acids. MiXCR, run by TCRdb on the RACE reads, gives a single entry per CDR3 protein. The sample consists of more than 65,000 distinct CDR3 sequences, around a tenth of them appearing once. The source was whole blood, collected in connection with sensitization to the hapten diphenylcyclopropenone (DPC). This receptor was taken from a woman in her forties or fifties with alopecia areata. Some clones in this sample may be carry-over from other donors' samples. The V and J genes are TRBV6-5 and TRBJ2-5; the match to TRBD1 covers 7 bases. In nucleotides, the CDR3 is TGTGCCAGCAGTTACGGGATTGGTGTGAGGACAGGCCAAGAGACCCAGTACTTC. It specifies CASSYGIGVRTGQETQYF.